Sequencing of this T cell receptor (beta chain) was carried out in a study of shared clonotypes between healthy human individuals. Naive CD8 cells lacked CD45RO, underwent positive selection for CCR7 and left out terminally differentiated effector memory CD45RA+ cells. Deep-level running was used for the assay. Original data processing: ImmunoSEQ only sent back junction sequences with no quality scores, so filtering was done differently. Sequenced by immunoSEQ multiplex PCR; TCRdb stores in-frame clones only, minus some. The V and J calls and clone size come from that table; D and trimming were worked out from the DNA. The table includes roughly 850,000 clones, 90% to 98% detected once. This CDR3 contains 16 residues. CDR1 and CDR2 (germline): SEHNR, FQNEAQ (reference sequence). The V gene end was trimmed by 5 bases and the J gene end by 3 bases; junction bases not matched to a gene: 8. General study results and limits: As a rule, naive subsets had a larger estimated richness than memory subsets. The diversity represented, both genetic and in exposure history, was limited by few donors.

As regards this clone: The antigen remains unidentified.

The receptor comes from a man aged 25 to 40 in good health. The rearrangement uses TRBV7-9 and TRBJ2-1, with 9 positions matching TRBD1. Source material: naive CD8+ T cells sorted from blood. The CDR3 DNA is TGTGCCAGCAGCCCTGCCCGGGACAGGGTCTACAATGAGCAGTTCTTC. Translated: CASSPARDRVYNEQFF.